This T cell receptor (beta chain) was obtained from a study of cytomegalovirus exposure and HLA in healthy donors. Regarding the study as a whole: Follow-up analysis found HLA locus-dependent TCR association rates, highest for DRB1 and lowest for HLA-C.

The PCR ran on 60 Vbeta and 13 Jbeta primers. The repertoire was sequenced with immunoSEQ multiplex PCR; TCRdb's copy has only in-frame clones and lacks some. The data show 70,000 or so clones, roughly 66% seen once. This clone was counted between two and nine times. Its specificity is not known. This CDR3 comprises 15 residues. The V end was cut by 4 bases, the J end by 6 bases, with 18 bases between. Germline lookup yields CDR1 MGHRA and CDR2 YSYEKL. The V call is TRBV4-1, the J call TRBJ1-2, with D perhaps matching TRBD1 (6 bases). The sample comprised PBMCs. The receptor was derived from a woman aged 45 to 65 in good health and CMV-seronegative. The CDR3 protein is CASSPDRGAYDGYTF. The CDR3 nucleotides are TGCGCCAGCAGCCCGGACCGGGGGGCTTACGATGGCTACACCTTC.